This section outlines one TCR beta chain sequence together with its context. The source of the sample is a study of blood T cell repertoires in COVID-19. Method: immunoSEQ multiplex PCR; TCRdb's copy keeps in-frame clones and lacks some. Among around 500,000 clones listed, over 75% were seen once. The sequence derives from a human donor in a cohort sampled during active COVID-19. Sequenced material: peripheral blood.

CDR3 amino acids: CAWNRDRGPSGQYF. The CDR3 bases are TGTGCCTGGAACCGGGACAGGGGCCCGTCGGGGCAGTATTTT. The genes are TRBV30 and TRBJ2-3; 10 positions match TRBD1. Unmatched junction bases numbered 12, after V lost 4 bases and J lost 11 bases. The CDR3 spans 14 residues. Germline V gives CDR1 GTSNPN, CDR2 SVGIG (reference sequence).